One and the same sample provided the 19 T cell receptor beta chains below, sequenced in a study of Graves' ophthalmopathy and Graves' hyperthyroidism (dated by TCRdb to the late 2010s). Reads for this sample came from an Illumina HiSeq 2000. For repertoire sequencing, the TCR beta CDR3 regions were amplified from RNA transcripts. A first-round RT-PCR used HTBI primers with the Qiagen OneStep RT-PCR kit, followed by a second-round multiplex PCR, size selection and purification. The public reads were run again by TCRdb, first through fastp at Q25 and then through MiXCR, and only productive beta chains were kept. One record per CDR3 amino acid sequence lists the most common genes and DNA. This sample gives about 740,000 distinct CDR3 sequences in total; roughly 41% of them show up just once. 40% to 45% of the sample lies in the top ten. Sequenced input: peripheral blood. The receptors derive from an adult man with Graves' ophthalmopathy.

The chain links TRBV11-2 to TRBJ2-2; perhaps TRBD1 as D (5 bases). Trimming cost V 0 bases and J 1 base, with 12 bases left between them. The length of the CDR3 is 17 residues. Germline V gives CDR1 SGHAT, CDR2 FQNNGV. The CDR3 DNA follows: TGTGCCAGCAGCTTAGAGGTGGTCGGACAGAACACCGGGGAGCTGTTTTTT. Protein sequence: CASSLEVVGQNTGELFF.

This clonotype was recorded only once. The chain employs TRBV10-3 and TRBJ1-3; D gene ambiguous. V was shortened by 10 bases and J by 3 bases, with 13 bases between the two germline ends. The CDR3 has 13 residues. Germline CDR1 is ENHRY and CDR2 is SYGVKD. DNA for the CDR3: TGTGCCAGCAGATGGGGAGGTGGAAACACCATATATTTT. It specifies CASRWGGGNTIYF.

This clonotype was detected ten times or more. The chain links TRBV7-2 to TRBJ1-2; D remains unclear. In germline, CDR1 is SGHTA, CDR2 FQGNSA. Trimming took off 9 bases at V and 3 bases at J, with 20 bases between the two ends. The CDR3 is 15 amino acids. The DNA for the CDR3 is TGTGCCAGTCAAAGCCCTCTGCGGAGAGACTATGGCTACACCTTC. Its translation is CASQSPLRRDYGYTF.

This clonotype was observed a few times. The chain is built from TRBV6-2 or TRBV6-3 and TRBJ2-7; D is unclear. V was cut by 6 bases and J by 0 bases, with 15 bases left in between. Germline values: CDR1 MNHEY, CDR2 SVGEGT. CDR3 length: 15 residues. The CDR3 DNA is TGTGCCAGCAGGACACGGACGGTCAGCTCCTACGAGCAGTACTTC. It codes for CASRTRTVSSYEQYF.

This clonotype was seen a few times. The rearrangement links TRBV15 to TRBJ2-5, with 9 bases identical to TRBD1. The germline V gene has CDR1 LNHNV and CDR2 YYDKDF (reference sequence). The trim removed 2 bases at V and 4 bases at J, leaving 8 bases unmatched. The CDR3 totals 16 residues. The DNA for the CDR3 is TGTGCCACCAGCAGAAAGGGACAGGGAGACCTAGAGACCCAGTACTTC. Translated, it gives CATSRKGQGDLETQYF.

The genes are TRBV20-1 and TRBJ2-5; no reliable D call. The CDR3 contains 15 residues. Trimming took off 6 bases at V and 4 bases at J, with 21 bases between the two ends. Per the germline V gene, CDR1 is DFQATT and CDR2 is SNEGSKA (reference sequence). The CDR3 region is CSAGLSVSTTETQYF. The CDR3 DNA is TGCAGTGCCGGATTGAGTGTGTCCACCACAGAGACCCAGTACTTC.

With regard to this clonotype: The CDR3 ends on some other residue instead of the conserved phenylalanine or tryptophan, so this is likely a read error. The DNA is left out, because the CDR3 cannot be placed on it with certainty; the CDR3 is given as TCRdb lists it. The V gene is TRBV10-3, the J gene TRBJ2-6. The CDR3 adds up to 8 amino acids, both ends counted. Germline values: CDR1 ENHRY, CDR2 SYGVKD. The CDR3 is CAISVGTS.

This clonotype was seen many times. CDR3 loop: CASSEYGTGRGTEAFF. In DNA, the CDR3 is TGTGCCAGCAGTGAATACGGGACAGGGCGAGGGACTGAAGCTTTCTTT. The chain uses TRBV25-1 and TRBJ1-1; TRBD1 matches at 9 bases. There are 16 residues in the CDR3. V trimming: 0 bases; J trimming: 5 bases; junction bases outside the gene matches: 7. The germline gives CDR1 MGHDK, CDR2 SYGVNS.

Notes on this clonotype: The CDR3 does not end in the conserved phenylalanine or tryptophan, so this is likely a read error. This chain joins TRBV20-1 and TRBJ1-1, with D unresolved. V gave up 3 bases and J gave up 7 bases, with 15 bases separating them. Germline lookup yields CDR1 DFQATT and CDR2 SNEGSKA (reference sequence). The CDR3 is 13 amino acids. CDR3 sequence: CSASGGKGLEAFI. The CDR3 DNA reads TGCAGTGCTAGTGGAGGGAAAGGGCTTGAAGCTTTCATT.

This clonotype was seen at least ten times. V is TRBV10-2 and J is TRBJ1-1, with a possible D match to TRBD1 (6 bases). Looked up from germline, CDR1 is WSHSY and CDR2 is SAAADI. V dropped 3 bases and J dropped 1 base, with 9 bases sitting between them. The CDR3 runs 14 residues. CDR3 nucleotides: TGCGCCAGCAGTGACCAGGGGTGGAACACTGAAGCTTTCTTT. Translating gives CASSDQGWNTEAFF.

This clonotype appeared a few times. The chain links TRBV9 to TRBJ2-2; D is unresolved. With 5 bases removed from V and 5 bases from J, the gap between germline ends came to 7 bases. The CDR3 consists of 12 residues. The germline V gene has CDR1 SGDLS and CDR2 YYNGEE. This CDR3 is CASSKSTGELFF. The CDR3 DNA is TGTGCCAGCAGTAAATCGACCGGGGAGCTGTTTTTT. Using reference TRBV9 and TRBJ2-2 for the parts outside the CDR3, the full variable domain is DSGVTQTPKHLITATGQRVTLRCSPRSGDLSVYWYQQSLDQGLQFLIQYYNGEERAKGNILERFSAQQFPDLHSELNLSSLELGDSALYFCASSKSTGELFFGEGSRLTVL.

This clonotype was detected a few times. The junction differs from germline at one of its ends, possibly a read error. The chain employs TRBV10-3 and TRBJ1-3; 8 bases fit TRBD1. The germline V gene encodes CDR1 ENHRY and CDR2 SYGVKD. The CDR3 is 15 residues long. As DNA, the CDR3 is TGTGCCAGCAGTATGACAGGGGTATCTGGAAACACCATATATTTT. Translation gives CASSMTGVSGNTIYF.

The chain has TRBV20-1 and TRBJ2-5, with D unclear. This CDR3 region has 12 residues. Germline CDR1 is DFQATT and CDR2 is SNEGSKA (reference sequence). The germline V and J ends were trimmed by 6 bases and 9 bases, with 17 bases remaining between them. CDR3: CSARGLEEPQYF. CDR3 coding DNA: TGCAGTGCACGAGGTCTTGAGGAGCCCCAGTACTTC.

This chain connects TRBV6-1 to TRBJ2-5; D perhaps matches TRBD2 (6 bases). V dropped 7 bases and J dropped 4 bases, with 16 bases sitting between them. The CDR3 covers 14 residues. Germline V gene data show CDR1 as MNHNS and CDR2 as SASEGT. This CDR3 reads CASKASGVGETQYF. CDR3 in DNA: TGTGCCAGCAAAGCCTCGGGGGTCGGAGAGACCCAGTACTTC.

This clonotype was counted many times. The rearrangement joins TRBV10-3 to TRBJ2-2; TRBD1 aligns across 7 bases. The ends lost 8 bases at V and 3 bases at J; junction bases unmatched: 3. There are 13 residues in the CDR3. Germline assignment: CDR1 ENHRY and CDR2 SYGVKD. DNA for the CDR3: TGTGCCATCGGCGGACAGGACACCGGGGAGCTGTTTTTT. It encodes CAIGGQDTGELFF.

This sequence joins TRBV24-1 and TRBJ2-6; D might be TRBD2 (5 bases). From germline, CDR1 is KGHDR and CDR2 SFDVKD. Trimming left V 3 bases short and J 9 bases short, with 11 bases between. The CDR3 contains 14 residues. CDR3 amino acids: CATSDPGDGNVLTF. In DNA, the CDR3 is TGTGCCACCAGTGATCCCGGGGATGGCAACGTCCTGACTTTC.

Comment on this clonotype: Being one base from a much bigger clone, this may be a read error. The chain carries TRBV11-2 and TRBJ2-7; 8 nucleotides align to TRBD1. This CDR3 contains 15 residues. V lost 6 bases, J lost 1 base, and 8 bases stayed unmatched. In germline, CDR1 is SGHAT, CDR2 FQNNGV. The CDR3 nucleotides read TGTGCCAGCAGGTCAGACAGGGGTAGTTCCTACGAGCAGTACTTC. Translation: CASRSDRGSSYEQYF.

This clonotype was picked up many times. The chain has TRBV15 and TRBJ1-6, with D maybe TRBD1 (5 bases). Germline values: CDR1 LNHNV, CDR2 YYDKDF (reference sequence). V lost 0 bases and J lost 3, with 12 bases in between. There are 17 residues in the CDR3. DNA of the CDR3: TGTGCCACCAGCAGAGATCAACAGGCCGTCTATAATTCACCCCTCCACTTT. Translating gives CATSRDQQAVYNSPLHF.

The sample holds many counts of this clonotype. V is TRBV5-1 and J is TRBJ1-2; 7 bases align to TRBD1. The CDR3 spans 12 residues. The J segment lost 6 bases and the V segment lost 4 bases, leaving 3 bases of the junction unmatched. The germline V gene has CDR1 SGHRS and CDR2 YFSETQ. The CDR3 coding sequence is TGCGCCAGCAGCCGACAGGGTGATGGCTACACCTTC. Translation gives CASSRQGDGYTF.